This TCR beta chain was sequenced during a study of blood T cell repertoires in COVID-19. The overall study: Sources were T cells, B-cell-depleted T cells, or PBMCs; the material itself was cDNA or gDNA.

As handled by the study authors: The assay estimated nucleated cells by amplifying reference gene primers. Repertoires were generated with immunoSEQ multiplex PCR, while TCRdb's copy carries only in-frame clones and drops some. D and trimming were read from the DNA, whereas the V and J calls and clone size are those reported in that table. The table shows about 82,000 clones, with 75% to 85% occurring only once. Seattle's cohort entered during active infection and was followed longitudinally. The germline gives CDR1 SNHLY, CDR2 FYNNEI. V lost 6 bases, J lost 1 base, and 4 bases stayed unmatched. This CDR3 has 15 residues.

The chain employs TRBV2 and TRBJ1-5; 9 bases match TRBD1. The TCR comes from a man between 60 and 75 years old with COVID-19, enrolled during active disease. The sequencing input was peripheral blood. In DNA, the CDR3 is TGTGCCAGCAGACGGGACAGGGTGAGCAATCAGCCCCAGCATTTT. As protein: CASRRDRVSNQPQHF. Drawing the rest from reference TRBV2 and TRBJ1-5, the complete variable domain is EPEVTQTPSHQVTQMGQEVILRCVPISNHLYFYWYRQILGQKVEFLVSFYNNEISEKSEIFDDQFSVERPDGSNFTLKIRSTKLEDSAMYFCASRRDRVSNQPQHFGDGTRLSIL.